Below, 18 T cell receptor beta chains from the same sample are listed, as sequenced in a study of blood T cell repertoires in COVID-19. Produced via immunoSEQ multiplex PCR; TCRdb's table is partial and in-frame only. Counted here are under 80,000 clones, 86% occurring once; the ten biggest clones make up 12%. The sample taken for sequencing was peripheral blood. These receptors were taken from a human donor in a cohort sampled during active COVID-19.

V gene TRBV7-9 combines with J gene TRBJ1-2, with TRBD1 as a possible D gene (6 bases). The CDR3 length is 14 residues. V lost 6 bases, J lost 8 bases, and 19 bases lay in between. Germline CDR1 is SEHNR and CDR2 is FQNEAQ (reference sequence). CDR3 sequence: CASSPTDRPGGYTF. CDR3 DNA sequence: TGTGCCAGCAGTCCTACCGACAGGCCAGGGGGCTACACCTTC.

CDR3 loop: CASSLLGDRYQETQYF. The CDR3 region has the DNA TGTGCCAGCAGTTTATTAGGGGACAGGTACCAAGAGACCCAGTACTTC. V usage is TRBV27 and J usage is TRBJ2-5, with 8 bases aligning to TRBD1. Germline CDR1 and CDR2: MNHEY and SMNVEV (reference sequence). V dropped 1 base and J dropped 0; count of bases not matched to a gene: 4. CDR3 length equals 16 residues.

The chain carries TRBV7-3 and TRBJ2-7; D is perhaps TRBD1 (6 bases). CDR3 size: 15 residues. Trimming pared 3 bases from V and 4 bases from J, leaving 16 bases between. Germline assignment: CDR1 SGHTA and CDR2 FQGTGA. The chain's CDR3 is CASSLGVGHQYEQYF. As DNA, the CDR3 is TGTGCCAGCAGCTTGGGGGTGGGACACCAGTACGAGCAGTACTTC. Using reference TRBV7-3 and TRBJ2-7 for the parts outside the CDR3, the full variable domain is GAGVSQTPSNKVTEKGKYVELRCDPISGHTALYWYRQSLGQGPEFLIYFQGTGAADDSGLPNDRFFAVRPEGSVSTLKIQRTERGDSAVYLCASSLGVGHQYEQYFGPGTRLTVT.

The V gene is TRBV5-1, the J gene TRBJ1-5; D uncertain. Germline values: CDR1 SGHRS, CDR2 YFSETQ. The CDR3 runs 14 residues. V was trimmed by 3 bases and J by 2 bases, leaving 9 bases between them. CDR3 sequence reads: CASSSGEGNQPQHF. CDR3 in DNA: TGCGCCAGCAGCTCGGGAGAAGGCAATCAGCCCCAGCATTTT.

The chain uses TRBV5-8 and TRBJ1-2; D not resolved. Trimming left V 6 bases short and J 4 bases short, with 16 bases between. Germline values: CDR1 SGHTS, CDR2 YDEGEE. The CDR3 length is 14 residues. The CDR3 nucleotides read TGTGCCAGCACCCTCGAGGCCCGCACCTATGGCTACACCTTC. It specifies CASTLEARTYGYTF.

This clone was observed a single time. The chain couples TRBV5-1 to TRBJ1-1; 9 positions match TRBD1. Looked up from germline, CDR1 is SGHRS and CDR2 is YFSETQ. Trimming removed 3 bases from V and 10 bases from J; junction bases left unmatched: 13. CDR3 length: 15 residues. The CDR3 DNA sequence: TGCGCCAGCAGCTATACGGGACAGGGAGCCTCAGGAGCTTTCTTT. Residues: CASSYTGQGASGAFF.

The chain couples TRBV7-6 to TRBJ2-5; TRBD2 might be the D (5 bases). This CDR3 is built from 15 residues. V lost 0 bases and J 5 bases, leaving 13 bases between the germline ends. Germline CDR1 is SGHVS and CDR2 is FNYEAQ. The CDR3 spells CASSLAAGVQETQYF. CDR3 nucleotides: TGTGCCAGCAGCTTAGCAGCCGGGGTCCAGGAGACCCAGTACTTC.

V usage is TRBV7-2 and J usage is TRBJ2-4; 7 positions match TRBD2. There are 16 residues in the CDR3. Trimming at V came to 1 base and at J to 0 bases, leaving 3 bases not matched to a gene. CDR1 and CDR2 (germline): SGHTA, FQGNSA. The CDR3 loop is CASSLEGGLAKNIQYF. CDR3 in DNA: TGTGCCAGCAGCTTAGAGGGAGGGCTAGCCAAAAACATTCAGTACTTC.

The chain couples TRBV7-9 to TRBJ2-2; no reliable D call. Germline V gene sequence: CDR1 SEHNR, CDR2 FQNEAQ (reference sequence). The CDR3 sequence is 12 residues long. The V gene lost 5 bases and the J gene lost 2 bases, with 3 bases spanning the gap. In nucleotides, the CDR3 is TGTGCCAGCAGCCTCAACACCGGGGAGCTGTTTTTT. This codes for CASSLNTGELFF.

This clone was detected only a few times. V gene TRBV9 combines with J gene TRBJ2-7; 11 bases map to TRBD2. The CDR3 has 16 amino acids. Germline lookup yields CDR1 SGDLS and CDR2 YYNGEE. V shed 3 bases, J shed 9 bases, and the junction held 14 bases outside the gene matches. For the CDR3, the DNA is TGTGCCAGCAGCGAACTAGCGGGGGCCTTTCCCTGGTTGCAGTACTTC. The encoded protein is CASSELAGAFPWLQYF.

This clone was detected once. The chain has TRBV7-9 and TRBJ2-5; 8 nucleotides agree with TRBD2. V shed 5 bases and J 2 bases; nucleotides not matched to a gene: 4. From germline, CDR1 is SEHNR and CDR2 FQNEAQ (reference sequence). The CDR3 is 14 residues long. The CDR3 DNA reads TGTGCCAGCAGCCGCGCGGGGGGACAAGAGACCCAGTACTTC. It translates to CASSRAGGQETQYF. The whole variable domain, remainder taken from reference TRBV7-9 and TRBJ2-5, is DTGVSQNPRHKITKRGQNVTFRCDPISEHNRLYWYRQTLGQGPEFLTYFQNEAQLEKSRLLSDRFSAERPKGSFSTLEIQRTEQGDSAMYLCASSRAGGQETQYFGPGTRLLVL.

This clone has just a few counts. The CDR3 nucleotides are TGTGCCAGCTCAATATCGTCCGATCAGCCCCAGCATTTT. Its protein is CASSISSDQPQHF. V usage is TRBV18 and J usage is TRBJ1-5; D call uncertain. With 5 bases removed from V and 5 bases from J, the gap between germline ends came to 10 bases. The CDR3 runs to 13 residues. Germline assignment: CDR1 KGHSH and CDR2 LQKENI.

The V call is TRBV5-1, the J call TRBJ2-5, with 10 bases that match TRBD1. This CDR3 has 16 residues. In germline, CDR1 is SGHRS, CDR2 YFSETQ. The trim removed 4 bases at V and 3 bases at J, leaving 9 bases unmatched. The CDR3, as DNA: TGCGCCAGCAGCATGAAAATCGGGACAGGGGAAGAGACCCAGTACTTC. It specifies CASSMKIGTGEETQYF.

V is TRBV7-6 and J is TRBJ2-1, with D hard to call. CDR1 and CDR2 from the germline V gene are SGHVS and FNYEAQ. With 0 bases removed from V and 5 bases from J, the gap between germline ends came to 11 bases. This CDR3 region has 15 residues. CDR3 residues: CASSLALVQDNEQFF. For the CDR3, the DNA is TGTGCCAGCAGCTTAGCCTTGGTACAAGACAATGAGCAGTTCTTC.

The V and J genes are TRBV5-1 and TRBJ2-2, with 8 bases that match TRBD1. The germline V gene encodes CDR1 SGHRS and CDR2 YFSETQ. There are 15 residues in the CDR3. V gave up 4 bases and J gave up 6 bases; unmatched junction bases: 8. DNA for the CDR3: TGCGCCAGCAGCACCCTGACAGGGGCAGCCGGGGAGCTGTTTTTT. Translated, it gives CASSTLTGAAGELFF.

The rearrangement links TRBV13 to TRBJ2-1; 8 bases match TRBD1. The CDR3 extends over 16 amino acids. Germline V gene data show CDR1 as PRHDT and CDR2 as FYEKMQ (reference sequence). V was clipped by 0 bases and J by 8 bases; unmatched bases: 9. CDR3: CASSLGLGQGFDEQFF. DNA of the CDR3: TGTGCCAGCAGCTTAGGCCTAGGACAGGGATTCGATGAGCAGTTCTTC.

As for this clone: Other DNA sequences of this sample code for an identical CDR3. The genes are TRBV5-1 and TRBJ2-3; 13 bases map to TRBD2. There are 17 residues in the CDR3. CDR1 is SGHRS, CDR2 YFSETQ, per germline. The V segment lost 1 base and the J segment 1 base; nucleotides outside the gene matches: 3. CDR3 protein: CASSLPGLAGGTDTQYF. The CDR3 DNA follows: TGCGCCAGCAGCTTGCCTGGACTAGCGGGGGGCACAGATACGCAGTATTTT.

The chain has TRBV20-1 and TRBJ2-3; D is unresolved. Germline V gene data show CDR1 as DFQATT and CDR2 as SNEGSKA (reference sequence). This CDR3 contains 11 residues. V lost 3 bases and J 5 bases, leaving 6 bases between the germline ends. The CDR3 reads CSASLGDTQYF. CDR3 coding DNA: TGCAGTGCTAGTCTCGGAGATACGCAGTATTTT.